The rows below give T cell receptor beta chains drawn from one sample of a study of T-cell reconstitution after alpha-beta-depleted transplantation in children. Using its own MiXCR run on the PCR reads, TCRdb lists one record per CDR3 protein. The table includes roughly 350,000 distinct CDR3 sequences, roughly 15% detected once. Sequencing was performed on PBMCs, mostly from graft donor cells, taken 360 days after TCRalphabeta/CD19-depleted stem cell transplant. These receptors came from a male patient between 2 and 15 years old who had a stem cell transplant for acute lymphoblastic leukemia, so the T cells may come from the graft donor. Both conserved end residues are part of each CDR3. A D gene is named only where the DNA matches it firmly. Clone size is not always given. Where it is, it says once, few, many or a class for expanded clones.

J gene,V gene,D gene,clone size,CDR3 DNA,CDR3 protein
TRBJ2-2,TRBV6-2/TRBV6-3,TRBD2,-,TGTGCCAGCAGTTACTCGCTGACTAGCCTCACCGGGGAGCTGTTTTTT,CASSYSLTSLTGELFF
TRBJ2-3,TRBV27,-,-,TGTGCCAGCAGCCCCCCCCTCACAGATACGCAGTATTTT,CASSPPLTDTQYF
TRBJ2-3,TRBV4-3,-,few,TGCGCCAGCAGCCAAGAGATGAGGGGACGAAGCACAGATACGCAGTATTTT,CASSQEMRGRSTDTQYF
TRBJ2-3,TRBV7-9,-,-,TGTGCCAGCAGCCCCGGTCCAGGGGGGATCCCCACAGATACGCAGTATTTT,CASSPGPGGIPTDTQYF
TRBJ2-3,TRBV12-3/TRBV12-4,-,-,TGTGCCAGCAGTTCAGAAATTACCACAGATACGCAGTATTTT,CASSSEITTDTQYF
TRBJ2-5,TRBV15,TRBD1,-,TGTGCCACCAGCAGAGGGGACAGGTCTTACCAAGAGACCCAGTACTTC,CATSRGDRSYQETQYF
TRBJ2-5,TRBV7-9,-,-,TGTGCCAGCAGCTTAGGCGTCCGTTTACAAGAGACCCAGTACTTC,CASSLGVRLQETQYF
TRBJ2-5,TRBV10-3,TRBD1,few,TGTGCCATCAGTGAGTCGATGACGACAGGGGAGACCCAGTACTTC,CAISESMTTGETQYF
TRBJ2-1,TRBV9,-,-,TGTGCCAGCAGCGGCCCAGGTTACAATGAGCAGTTCTTC,CASSGPGYNEQFF
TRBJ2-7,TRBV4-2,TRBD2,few,TGTGCCAGCAGCCAAGTGGGAGCGGGAGGGCCAAGCGAGCAGTACTTC,CASSQVGAGGPSEQYF
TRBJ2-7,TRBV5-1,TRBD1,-,TGCGCCAGCAGGGACGGGACAGGGGTTTACTACGAGCAGTACTTC,CASRDGTGVYYEQYF
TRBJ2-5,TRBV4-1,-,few,TGCGCCAGCAGCCAAGTGGGAGTCAGGGGTTACCAAGAGACCCAGTACTTC,CASSQVGVRGYQETQYF
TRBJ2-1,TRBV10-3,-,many,TGTGCCATCAGTGAGTCAAAGGACAGAGCCTACAATGAGCAGTTCTTC,CAISESKDRAYNEQFF
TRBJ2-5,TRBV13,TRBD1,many,TGTGCCAGCAGCTGGACAGGGAAAGAGACCCAGTACTTC,CASSWTGKETQYF
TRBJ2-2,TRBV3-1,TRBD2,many,TGTGCCAGCAGCGGACTAGCGGGAGTCAACACCGGGGAGCTGTTTTTT,CASSGLAGVNTGELFF
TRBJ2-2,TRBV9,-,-,TGTGCCAGCAGCGTATCCAGTTTAGATACCGGGGAGCTGTTTTTT,CASSVSSLDTGELFF
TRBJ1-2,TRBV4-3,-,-,TGCGCCAGCAGCCAAGATGGAGTCAGGTACTTTACTGGCTACACCTTC,CASSQDGVRYFTGYTF
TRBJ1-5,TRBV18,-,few,TGTGCCAGCTCACAGGGTTTGGATCAGCCCCAGCATTTT,CASSQGLDQPQHF
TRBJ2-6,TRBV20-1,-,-,TGCAGTGCTAGAGGGGAACCTGGGGCCAACGTCCTGACTTTC,CSARGEPGANVLTF
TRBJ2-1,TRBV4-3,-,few,TGCGCCAGCAGCCTCTCCCTTGTGCTAGCCGGGGACAATGAGCAGTTCTTC,CASSLSLVLAGDNEQFF
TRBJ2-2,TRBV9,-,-,TGTGCCAGCAGCGTCCGACAGTTCAACACCGGGGAGCTGTTTTTT,CASSVRQFNTGELFF
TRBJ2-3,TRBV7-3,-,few,TGTGCCAGCAGCTCTCCCTTATCTTCTAGCCCTAAGTCGGATACGCAGTATTTT,CASSSPLSSSPKSDTQYF
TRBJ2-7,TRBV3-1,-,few,TGTGCCAGCAGCCAAGTTCGTGGGACATCGACCTACGAGCAGTACTTC,CASSQVRGTSTYEQYF
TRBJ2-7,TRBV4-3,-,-,TGCGCCAGCAGCCAAGAGGGGCTCGACGGTTACGAGCAGTACTTC,CASSQEGLDGYEQYF
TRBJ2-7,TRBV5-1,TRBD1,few,TGCGCCAGCAGCCCCGACAGGGCGACCGAGCAGTACTTC,CASSPDRATEQYF
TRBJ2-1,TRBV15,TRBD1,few,TGTGCCACCAGCGGATTGAACAGGGGCCGCTACAATGAGCAGTTCTTC,CATSGLNRGRYNEQFF
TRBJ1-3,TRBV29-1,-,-,TGCAGCGTTGCCGGGACAACGTCTGGAAACACCATATATTTT,CSVAGTTSGNTIYF
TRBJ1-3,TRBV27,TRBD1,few,TGTGCCAGCAGTCTAAAAAAGACAGGGGTTGGAAACACCATATATTTT,CASSLKKTGVGNTIYF
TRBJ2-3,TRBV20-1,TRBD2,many,TGCAGTGCTAGCGAGGCTAGCGGAGGCACAGATACGCAGTATTTT,CSASEASGGTDTQYF
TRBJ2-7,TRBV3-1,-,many,TGTGCCAGCAGCCAAGGCCTGAACTACGAGCAGTACTTC,CASSQGLNYEQYF
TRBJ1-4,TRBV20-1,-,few,TGCAGTGCTAGGAGAGGCGGATGGAATGAAAAACTGTTTTTT,CSARRGGWNEKLFF
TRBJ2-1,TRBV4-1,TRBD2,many,TGCGCCAGCAGCGTCGGGGGGGGGCCATGGGGTGAGCAGTTCTTC,CASSVGGGPWGEQFF
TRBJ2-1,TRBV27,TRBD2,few,TGTGCCAGCAGTTTAGGGACTAGCGGGAGGAGGGTAGATGAGCAGTTCTTC,CASSLGTSGRRVDEQFF
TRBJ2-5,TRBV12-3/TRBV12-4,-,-,TGTGCCAGCGCGTCGTTGCCCCCGTTAGGGGGAGAGACCCAGTACTTC,CASASLPPLGGETQYF
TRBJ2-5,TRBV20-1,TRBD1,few,TGCAGTGCAAGAGCCCCAACAGGGGTCGGGGAGACCCAGTACTTC,CSARAPTGVGETQYF
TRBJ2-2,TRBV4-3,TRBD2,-,TGCGCCAGCAGTCAAACTAGCGGGAGGGCCCTGAACACCGGGGAGCTGTTTTTT,CASSQTSGRALNTGELFF
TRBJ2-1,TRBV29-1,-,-,TGCAGCGTTGTGTCAGGGAGCTCCTACAATGAGCAGTTCTTC,CSVVSGSSYNEQFF
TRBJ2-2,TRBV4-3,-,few,TGCGCCAGCAGCCAAGATGACAGTCAGACCGGGGAGCTGTTTTTT,CASSQDDSQTGELFF
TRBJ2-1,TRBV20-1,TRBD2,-,TGCAGTGCTAGGCTAGCGGGAGTGTTGAATGAGCAGTTCTTC,CSARLAGVLNEQFF
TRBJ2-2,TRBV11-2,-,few,TGTGCCAGCAGTCCCACCTCCCGAAACACCGGGGAGCTGTTTTTT,CASSPTSRNTGELFF
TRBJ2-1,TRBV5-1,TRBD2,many,TGCGCCAGCAGCTCTCTACTAGCGGGAGTATCTCGGGAGCAGTTCTTC,CASSSLLAGVSREQFF
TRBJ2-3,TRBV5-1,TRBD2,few,TGCGCCAGCAGCGGCAACCTAGCGGGAGTGGATACGCAGTATTTT,CASSGNLAGVDTQYF
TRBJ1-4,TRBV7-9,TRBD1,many,TGTGCCAGCAGCTTAGGGACAGGGGAGAATGAAAAACTGTTTTTT,CASSLGTGENEKLFF
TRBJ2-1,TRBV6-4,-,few,TGTGCCAGCAGTGACTGGGAGGAGGGAGACAATGAGCAGTTCTTC,CASSDWEEGDNEQFF
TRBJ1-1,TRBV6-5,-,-,TGTGCCAGCAGTTACACACTTTTACAGGACCACACTGAAGCTTTCTTT,CASSYTLLQDHTEAFF
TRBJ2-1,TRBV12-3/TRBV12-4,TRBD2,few,TGTGCCAGCGTTAGCGGGAGAAATGAGCAGTTCTTC,CASVSGRNEQFF
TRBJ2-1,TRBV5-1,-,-,TGCGCCAGCAGCTTGGCCGCACTAGCCGTTACCTACAATGAGCAGTTCTTC,CASSLAALAVTYNEQFF
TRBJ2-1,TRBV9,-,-,TGTGCCAGCAGCACAACGTTAGGGGGAGGGAGATTGGGTGAGCAGTTCTTC,CASSTTLGGGRLGEQFF
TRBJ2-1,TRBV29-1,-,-,TGCAGCGTTGGTAACGGATTCTACAATGAGCAGTTCTTC,CSVGNGFYNEQFF
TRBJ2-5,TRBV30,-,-,TGTGCCTGGAGTGTAGGGTTTGAGGAGACCCAGTACTTC,CAWSVGFEETQYF
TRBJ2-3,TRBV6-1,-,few,TGTGCCAGCAGTGATCCCGGAAGCACAGATACGCAGTATTTT,CASSDPGSTDTQYF
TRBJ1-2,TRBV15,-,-,TGTGCCACCAGCAGAGAATACAGGGCCCACTATGGCTACACCTTC,CATSREYRAHYGYTF
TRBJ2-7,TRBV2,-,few,TGTGCCAGCATGAGGGACGAGCAGTACTTC,CASMRDEQYF
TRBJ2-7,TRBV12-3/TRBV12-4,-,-,TGTGCCAGCAGTTTGGGGCTAGCGATGTACGAGCAGTACTTC,CASSLGLAMYEQYF